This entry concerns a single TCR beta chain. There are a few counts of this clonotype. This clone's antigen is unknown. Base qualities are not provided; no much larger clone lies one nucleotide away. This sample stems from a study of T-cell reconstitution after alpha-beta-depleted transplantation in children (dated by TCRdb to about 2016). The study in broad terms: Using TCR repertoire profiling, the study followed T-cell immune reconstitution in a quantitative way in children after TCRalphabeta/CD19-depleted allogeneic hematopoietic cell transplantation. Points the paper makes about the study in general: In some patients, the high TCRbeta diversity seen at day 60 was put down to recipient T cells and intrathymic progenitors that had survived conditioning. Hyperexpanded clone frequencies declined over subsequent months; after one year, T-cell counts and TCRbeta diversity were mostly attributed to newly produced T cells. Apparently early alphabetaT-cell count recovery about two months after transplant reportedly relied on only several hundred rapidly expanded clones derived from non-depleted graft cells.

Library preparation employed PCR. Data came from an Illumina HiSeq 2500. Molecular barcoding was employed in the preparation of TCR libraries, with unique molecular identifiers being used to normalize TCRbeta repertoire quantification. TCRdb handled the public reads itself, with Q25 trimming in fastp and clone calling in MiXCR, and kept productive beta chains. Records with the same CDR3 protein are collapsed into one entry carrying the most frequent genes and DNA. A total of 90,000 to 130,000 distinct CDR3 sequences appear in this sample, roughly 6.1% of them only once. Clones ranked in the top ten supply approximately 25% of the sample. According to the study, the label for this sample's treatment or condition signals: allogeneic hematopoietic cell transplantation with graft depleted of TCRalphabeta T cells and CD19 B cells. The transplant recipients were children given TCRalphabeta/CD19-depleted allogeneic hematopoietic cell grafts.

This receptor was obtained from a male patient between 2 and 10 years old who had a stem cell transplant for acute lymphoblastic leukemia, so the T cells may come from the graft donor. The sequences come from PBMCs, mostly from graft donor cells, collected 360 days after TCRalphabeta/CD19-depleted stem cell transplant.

Here the CDR3 is given as CATSDLTLGETQYF. The nucleotide sequence is given as TGTGCCACCAGTGATTTGACCTTGGGAGAGACCCAGTACTTC. This chain is built from TRBV24-1 and TRBJ2-5; the D segment cannot be called with confidence. CDR1 and CDR2 are read off the germline V gene as KGHDR and SFDVKD. V is cut by 0 bases and J by 4 bases, and the space between the germline ends is 8 bases. From the cysteine through the phenylalanine, the CDR3 covers 14 amino acids. Of the read, only the CDR3 DNA is kept; its 42 bases are in frame from base 1.